This TCR beta chain stems from a study of T cell responses to AZD1222 COVID-19 vaccine. General study findings and limits: Recipients of AZD1222 seropositive at baseline numbered only 6 or 7. None of the repertoires were sampled until the peak T cell response had passed. White British people made up most donors, females outnumbered males, and clonal diversity was possibly underestimated.

A remark on this clone: What it binds is unknown.

Produced via immunoSEQ multiplex PCR; TCRdb's table is partial and in-frame only. The data hold about 60,000 clones, with 86% observed a single time. CDR1 is MNHEY, CDR2 SVGAGI, per germline. The length of the CDR3 is 15 residues. V was trimmed by 4 bases and J by 1 base, leaving 13 bases between them. The receptor's source is an adult who received the AZD1222 COVID-19 vaccine. The sequencing used peripheral blood, collected 28 days after the second AZD1222 dose. The gene calls are TRBV6-5 and TRBJ1-1; D is unclear. The CDR3 protein is CASSFQTDTNTEAFF. CDR3 nucleotide sequence: TGTGCCAGCAGTTTCCAGACGGATACGAACACTGAAGCTTTCTTT.